The next 9 T cell receptor beta chains were all read from a single sample in a study of OX40 agonist ivuxolimab in advanced cancers. Using immunoSEQ multiplex PCR, the repertoire was profiled, and TCRdb retains in-frame clones only, with some absent. This sample has roughly 56,000 clones, with approximately 85% found just once. Sequencing used CD4+ or CD8+ T cells sorted from blood, obtained in a trial of the OX40 agonist ivuxolimab. All receptors come from an adult with an advanced solid tumor such as melanoma, head and neck, liver or kidney cancer.

The V and J genes are TRBV30 and TRBJ1-3; a possible D gene is TRBD1 (6 bases). This CDR3 is 15 amino acids long. Germline V gene lookup returns CDR1 GTSNPN and CDR2 SVGIG (reference sequence). Trimming shortened V by 1 base and J by 1 base, and 11 bases separated the two germline ends. The chain's CDR3 is CAWSGGLLSGNTIYF. DNA of the CDR3: TGTGCCTGGAGTGGGGGGCTATTGTCTGGAAACACCATATATTTT.

The chain has TRBV30 and TRBJ1-2; D call uncertain. Germline V gene lookup returns CDR1 GTSNPN and CDR2 SVGIG (reference sequence). The ends were cut back, 3 bases at V and 1 base at J, with 12 bases in the middle. CDR3 length equals 14 residues. As DNA, the CDR3 is TGTGCCTGGAGCGTCCTGGGCATTAACTATGGCTACACCTTC. Translation gives CAWSVLGINYGYTF.

The chain combines TRBV28 with TRBJ2-7; TRBD2 aligns across 10 bases. The CDR3 spans 14 residues. With 6 bases clipped from V and 6 bases from J, the junction kept 8 bases outside the gene matches. The germline V gene encodes CDR1 MDHEN and CDR2 SYDVKM. CDR3 residues: CASRPAGGQGEQYF. The DNA for the CDR3 is TGTGCCAGCAGGCCAGCGGGGGGGCAAGGCGAGCAGTACTTC.

The genes are TRBV5-6 and TRBJ1-6; D is undetermined. CDR1 and CDR2 from the germline V gene are SGHDT and YYEEEE. The length of the CDR3 is 12 residues. Trimming took 2 bases from V and 10 from J, leaving 7 bases between them. In DNA form, the CDR3 reads TGTGCCAGCAGCTTTAGAGGGTCACCCCTCCACTTT. Translated, it gives CASSFRGSPLHF.

V and J are TRBV25-1 and TRBJ2-5, with D possibly TRBD1 on 5 matching bases. Germline V gene lookup returns CDR1 MGHDK and CDR2 SYGVNS. V lost 3 bases to trimming and J lost 4 bases, with 15 bases between them. The CDR3 is 15 amino acids. CDR3: CASSDLGQGLETQYF. The DNA for the CDR3 is TGTGCCAGCAGTGATTTAGGCCAGGGCCTAGAGACCCAGTACTTC.

This clone has just a few counts. The rearrangement uses TRBV13 and TRBJ2-7, with TRBD2 identical over 12 bases. The germline CDR1 and CDR2 sequences are PRHDT and FYEKMQ (reference sequence). J lost 3 bases, V lost 4 bases, and 7 bases had no gene match. This CDR3 contains 16 residues. The DNA for the CDR3 is TGTGCCAGCAGCTCAAGGACTAGCGGGGACTACTACGAGCAGTACTTC. Translating it yields CASSSRTSGDYYEQYF.

The rearrangement links TRBV30 to TRBJ2-6; no firm D call. Looked up from germline, CDR1 is GTSNPN and CDR2 is SVGIG (reference sequence). The CDR3 totals 14 residues. With 2 bases removed from V and 0 bases from J, the gap between germline ends came to 5 bases. Here the CDR3 DNA reads TGTGCCTGGAGTAGCTCCTCTGGGGCCAACGTCCTGACTTTC. Translated: CAWSSSSGANVLTF.

The chain employs TRBV10-3 and TRBJ1-5; D is unclear. V lost 3 bases and J lost 7, with 16 bases in between. The CDR3 is made up of 15 amino acids. The V gene's germline CDR1 is ENHRY and CDR2 SYGVKD. The CDR3 region has the DNA TGTGCCATCAGTGATTCCCTCGGGGTCGAGCAGCCCCAGCATTTT. This codes for CAISDSLGVEQPQHF.

The chain has TRBV27 and TRBJ2-1; the match to TRBD1 covers 8 bases. There are 12 residues in the CDR3. CDR1 and CDR2 from the germline V gene are MNHEY and SMNVEV (reference sequence). V lost 5 bases, J lost 10 bases, and 4 bases stayed unmatched. CDR3 coding DNA: TGTGCCAGCAGTCTCCGACAGGGGGAGCAGTTCTTC. The encoded protein is CASSLRQGEQFF.